This T cell receptor beta chain appears in the sequencing data of a study of blood T cell repertoires in COVID-19. The V gene's germline CDR1 is KGHSH and CDR2 LQKENI. This CDR3 region has 16 residues. V was trimmed by 2 bases and J by 4 bases, leaving 12 bases between them. Original processing methods: Reference gene primers were amplified, and this amplification served to estimate nucleated cell counts. TCRdb's table, derived via immunoSEQ multiplex PCR, lists solely in-frame clones and lacks some. V and J calls plus clone size are reproduced from that table; the DNA served to infer D and trimming. In the table there are 230,000 or so clones, about 91% of which are singletons.

Source material: PBMCs or T cells enriched from blood (not recorded which). This rearrangement joins TRBV18 to TRBJ2-6; weak D call: TRBD1 (5 bases). This receptor was taken from a woman aged 45-65 years with acute COVID-19. The CDR3 DNA sequence: TGTGCCAGCTCACCATTCTATCAGGGAGGGGCCAACGTCCTGACTTTC. This encodes CASSPFYQGGANVLTF.